The rows below give T cell receptor beta chains drawn from one sample of a study of STAT5B mutations in CD4+ large granular lymphocyte leukemia. Clones were read by immunoSEQ multiplex PCR, and TCRdb kept only the in-frame ones, dropping some. The sample contains around 50,000 clones, 65% to 85% of which appear only once. Material: CD4+ T cells from blood buffy coats. The source of these receptors is a human donor in good health. Both conserved end residues are part of each CDR3. A D gene is named only where the DNA matches it firmly. Some rows mark clone size as missing; the rest say once, few, many or name a class of expanded clone.

d_gene: -
j_gene: TRBJ1-1
v_gene: TRBV6-6
abundance: once
CDR3aa: CASSYSRALNTEAFF
CDR3nt: TGTGCCAGCAGTTACTCGAGGGCCTTGAACACTGAAGCTTTCTTT

d_gene: -
j_gene: TRBJ2-7
v_gene: TRBV7-2
abundance: once
CDR3aa: CASSLSQGNYEQYF
CDR3nt: TGTGCCAGCAGCTTGAGTCAGGGGAACTACGAGCAGTACTTC

d_gene: -
j_gene: TRBJ2-2
v_gene: TRBV10-1
abundance: -
CDR3aa: CASRNRVDTGELFF
CDR3nt: TGCGCCAGCAGGAACAGGGTCGACACCGGGGAGCTGTTTTTT

d_gene: TRBD2
j_gene: TRBJ2-2
v_gene: TRBV11-1
abundance: -
CDR3aa: CASSLRAGEAGELFF
CDR3nt: TGTGCCAGCAGCTTAAGAGCGGGGGAAGCCGGGGAGCTGTTTTTT

d_gene: TRBD1
j_gene: TRBJ2-7
v_gene: TRBV2
abundance: -
CDR3aa: CASSRWTGGTDEQYF
CDR3nt: TGTGCCAGCAGTCGATGGACAGGGGGTACCGACGAGCAGTACTTC

d_gene: -
j_gene: TRBJ2-1
v_gene: TRBV30
abundance: -
CDR3aa: CAWSPWDGVSYNEQFF
CDR3nt: TGTGCCTGGAGCCCTTGGGACGGGGTCTCCTACAATGAGCAGTTCTTC

d_gene: TRBD1
j_gene: TRBJ2-7
v_gene: TRBV19
abundance: once
CDR3aa: CASSPGTGGSYEQYF
CDR3nt: TGTGCCAGTAGTCCGGGGACAGGGGGATCCTACGAGCAGTACTTC

d_gene: -
j_gene: TRBJ1-4
v_gene: TRBV10-3
abundance: -
CDR3aa: CAISESKQGNEKLFF
CDR3nt: TGTGCCATCAGTGAGTCGAAACAGGGTAATGAAAAACTGTTTTTT

d_gene: TRBD2
j_gene: TRBJ2-2
v_gene: TRBV4-2
abundance: -
CDR3aa: CASSPRGADTGELFF
CDR3nt: TGTGCCAGCAGCCCGCGGGGGGCCGACACCGGGGAGCTGTTTTTT

d_gene: -
j_gene: TRBJ1-1
v_gene: TRBV11-3
abundance: -
CDR3aa: CASSFTANTEAFF
CDR3nt: TGTGCCAGCAGCTTTACAGCGAACACTGAAGCTTTCTTT

d_gene: -
j_gene: TRBJ2-2
v_gene: TRBV5-1
abundance: -
CDR3aa: CASSTNRAGTGELFF
CDR3nt: TGCGCCAGCAGCACCAACAGGGCCGGCACCGGGGAGCTGTTTTTT

d_gene: -
j_gene: TRBJ2-5
v_gene: TRBV9
abundance: -
CDR3aa: CASSLSPAPGGTQYF
CDR3nt: TGTGCCAGCAGCCTCTCCCCTGCCCCCGGTGGGACCCAGTACTTC

d_gene: -
j_gene: TRBJ1-2
v_gene: TRBV29-1
abundance: few
CDR3aa: CSVESASYGYTF
CDR3nt: TGCAGCGTTGAGTCGGCAAGCTATGGCTACACCTTC

d_gene: TRBD2
j_gene: TRBJ2-1
v_gene: TRBV5-1
abundance: -
CDR3aa: CASSILAGKGHNEQFF
CDR3nt: TGCGCCAGCAGCATCTTAGCGGGGAAGGGGCACAATGAGCAGTTCTTC

d_gene: -
j_gene: TRBJ2-7
v_gene: TRBV5-5
abundance: few
CDR3aa: CASSNTGISYEQYF
CDR3nt: TGTGCCAGCAGCAATACAGGTATCAGCTACGAGCAGTACTTC

d_gene: -
j_gene: TRBJ1-1
v_gene: TRBV19
abundance: few
CDR3aa: CASSIGASLRGGDTEAFF
CDR3nt: TGTGCCAGTAGTATAGGGGCCTCACTTAGGGGCGGGGACACTGAAGCTTTCTTT

d_gene: -
j_gene: TRBJ2-1
v_gene: TRBV5-4
abundance: -
CDR3aa: CASSQKQGSYNEQFF
CDR3nt: TGTGCCAGCAGCCAGAAACAGGGCTCCTACAATGAGCAGTTCTTC

d_gene: TRBD1
j_gene: TRBJ1-4
v_gene: TRBV5-4
abundance: -
CDR3aa: CASSQRRQGVGEKLFF
CDR3nt: TGTGCCAGCAGCCAAAGACGACAGGGGGTTGGGGAAAAACTGTTTTTT

d_gene: -
j_gene: TRBJ1-2
v_gene: TRBV7-5
abundance: once
CDR3aa: CVRSLGRDREDYGYTF
CDR3nt: TGTGTCAGAAGCTTAGGCCGGGACAGGGAAGACTATGGCTACACCTTC

d_gene: TRBD2
j_gene: TRBJ2-2
v_gene: TRBV4-1
abundance: -
CDR3aa: CASSPRGGEITGELFF
CDR3nt: TGCGCCAGCAGTCCTCGGGGGGGAGAGATAACCGGGGAGCTGTTTTTT

d_gene: -
j_gene: TRBJ1-2
v_gene: TRBV28
abundance: once
CDR3aa: CASSLEQIYGYTF
CDR3nt: TGTGCCAGCAGTTTAGAACAGATCTATGGCTACACCTTC

d_gene: -
j_gene: TRBJ1-5
v_gene: TRBV6-5
abundance: -
CDR3aa: CASSIAAGGNQPQHF
CDR3nt: TGTGCCAGCAGCATAGCGGCAGGGGGCAATCAGCCCCAGCATTTT

d_gene: -
j_gene: TRBJ2-7
v_gene: TRBV9
abundance: -
CDR3aa: CASSVGNQISEQYF
CDR3nt: TGTGCCAGCAGCGTTGGGAATCAAATCTCCGAGCAGTACTTC

d_gene: -
j_gene: TRBJ1-1
v_gene: TRBV9
abundance: -
CDR3aa: CASSDTVGNTEAFF
CDR3nt: TGTGCCAGCAGCGATACGGTGGGGAACACTGAAGCTTTCTTT

d_gene: TRBD2
j_gene: TRBJ2-3
v_gene: TRBV29-1
abundance: -
CDR3aa: CSVDPAGGRARDTQYF
CDR3nt: TGCAGCGTTGATCCAGCGGGGGGGCGGGCACGGGATACGCAGTATTTT

d_gene: -
j_gene: TRBJ2-2
v_gene: TRBV28
abundance: -
CDR3aa: CASSPLDGRRRTGELFF
CDR3nt: TGTGCCAGCAGCCCTTTGGACGGGCGTCGAAGAACCGGGGAGCTGTTTTTT

d_gene: -
j_gene: TRBJ1-5
v_gene: TRBV5-1
abundance: -
CDR3aa: CASSLSGVGNQPQHF
CDR3nt: TGCGCCAGCAGCTTGTCAGGGGTTGGCAATCAGCCCCAGCATTTT

d_gene: -
j_gene: TRBJ2-4
v_gene: TRBV6-6
abundance: -
CDR3aa: CASSPIPEGAKNIQYF
CDR3nt: TGTGCCAGCAGTCCCATCCCGGAGGGTGCCAAAAACATTCAGTACTTC

d_gene: -
j_gene: TRBJ2-5
v_gene: TRBV18
abundance: -
CDR3aa: CASSHAEETQYF
CDR3nt: TGTGCCAGCTCACACGCCGAAGAGACCCAGTACTTC

d_gene: -
j_gene: TRBJ2-1
v_gene: TRBV6-5
abundance: -
CDR3aa: CASSYLDRFNEQFF
CDR3nt: TGTGCCAGCAGTTACTTAGACAGGTTCAATGAGCAGTTCTTC

d_gene: TRBD1
j_gene: TRBJ1-1
v_gene: TRBV5-1
abundance: once
CDR3aa: CASSHGTGYTEAFF
CDR3nt: TGCGCCAGCAGCCATGGGACAGGGTACACTGAAGCTTTCTTT

d_gene: -
j_gene: TRBJ1-4
v_gene: TRBV27
abundance: -
CDR3aa: CASSLGRGRNEKLFF
CDR3nt: TGTGCCAGCAGTTTGGGTCGGGGGCGGAATGAAAAACTGTTTTTT